This entry lists 5 T cell receptor beta chains sequenced from one sample in a study of metastatic and nonmetastatic thyroid tumors. Via MiXCR, TCRdb re-called the PCR reads. The repertoire includes 43,000 or so clones, less than 4.5% of them detected once, and over 8% sits in the top ten. Not a single patient had been given any form of treatment at any point before undergoing thyroid surgery. The material sequenced was blood. The receptors stem from a female donor with papillary thyroid cancer or a benign thyroid nodule (not recorded which). Some clones in this sample may be carry-over from other donors' samples.

The table lists this clone with many counts. This sequence joins TRBV20-1 and TRBJ2-1, with 7 bases that match TRBD1. The CDR3 is made up of 14 amino acids. V was clipped by 5 bases and J by 7 bases; unmatched bases: 11. Per the germline V gene, CDR1 is DFQATT and CDR2 is SNEGSKA (reference sequence). The CDR3 coding sequence is TGCAGTGCTTCGTTCCGGGACAGAGTAAATGAGCAGTTCTTC. Amino acids: CSASFRDRVNEQFF.

This clone has just a few counts. The V gene is TRBV28, the J gene TRBJ1-3, with TRBD1 as a possible D gene (5 bases). Germline assignment: CDR1 MDHEN and CDR2 SYDVKM. The CDR3 sequence is 12 residues long. V was cut by 6 bases and J by 9 bases, with 12 bases left in between. The CDR3 DNA sequence: TGTGCCAGCAGGCAGACAGAATTCACCATATATTTT. Translation gives CASRQTEFTIYF.

This clone is labeled medium-sized. This rearrangement joins TRBV12-3 or TRBV12-4 to TRBJ2-3, with 8 bases fitting TRBD2. There are 15 residues in the CDR3. Trimming took 4 bases from V and 2 from J; bases not matched to a gene: 5. The CDR3 nucleotides read TGTGCCAGCAGTTCTATAGCGGGACCCACAGATACGCAGTATTTT. Translated, it gives CASSSIAGPTDTQYF.

As concerns this clone: With a much larger clone just one base away, this may be a read error. The chain is built from TRBV18 and TRBJ1-6, with D possibly matching TRBD1 (6 bases). Trimming shortened V by 6 bases and J by 6 bases, and 15 bases separated the two germline ends. CDR3 size: 15 residues. Germline lookup yields CDR1 KGHSH and CDR2 LQKENI. The CDR3 protein is CASSQQGRVNSPLHF. CDR3 in DNA: TGTGCCAGCTCCCAACAGGGCCGGGTTAATTCACCCCTCCACTTT.

This clone has a count of ten or more. The chain couples TRBV10-3 to TRBJ1-2; D call uncertain. The V gene's germline CDR1 is ENHRY and CDR2 SYGVKD. There are 14 residues in the CDR3. Trimming stripped 2 bases from V and 4 bases from J, with 11 bases between. CDR3 protein: CAISETTNFYGYTF. The DNA for the CDR3 is TGTGCCATCAGTGAGACGACAAACTTCTATGGCTACACCTTC.